Below, 24 T cell receptor beta chains from the same sample are listed, as sequenced in a study of blood T cell repertoires in COVID-19. Profiled with immunoSEQ multiplex PCR; TCRdb holds only in-frame clones, not every one. The data contain roughly 230,000 clones, approximately 80% of them seen just once; the ten biggest clones take up approximately 7%. Sample: peripheral blood. These TCRs come from a woman between 45 and 65 years old with acute or convalescent COVID-19.

V and J are TRBV4-2 and TRBJ2-5, with 11 nucleotides matching TRBD2. The CDR3 contains 17 residues. CDR1 is LGHNA, CDR2 YNFKEQ, per germline. V dropped 2 bases and J dropped 4; count of bases not matched to a gene: 9. The CDR3 here is CASSQLISGGAAETQYF. Written as DNA, the CDR3 is TGTGCCAGCAGCCAACTAATTAGCGGGGGGGCAGCAGAGACCCAGTACTTC.

V usage is TRBV28 and J usage is TRBJ1-6; TRBD1 agrees at 7 bases. Trimming cost V 4 bases and J 4 bases; bases outside gene matches: 4. Germline CDR1 MDHEN, CDR2 SYDVKM. The CDR3 has 15 amino acids. CDR3: CASSYRGQYNSPLHF. CDR3 in DNA: TGTGCCAGCAGTTACCGGGGACAGTATAATTCACCCCTCCACTTT. Looking up the rest from reference TRBV28 and TRBJ1-6 gives the full variable domain: DVKVTQSSRYLVKRTGEKVFLECVQDMDHENMFWYRQDPGLGLRLIYFSYDVKMKEKGDIPEGYSVSREKKERFSLILESASTNQTSMYLCASSYRGQYNSPLHFGNGTRLTVT.

J is TRBJ1-1 and V is TRBV5-1; tentatively, D is TRBD1 (5 bases). Trimming removed 5 bases at V and 0 bases at J, with 11 bases between. The CDR3 contains 14 residues. The V gene's germline CDR1 is SGHRS and CDR2 YFSETQ. CDR3 protein: CASRVGRMNTEAFF. Written as DNA, the CDR3 is TGCGCCAGCAGAGTGGGGCGGATGAACACTGAAGCTTTCTTT.

Only one count was recorded for this clone. The rearrangement joins TRBV19 to TRBJ1-4, with 8 bases identical to TRBD1. The CDR3 is 16 residues long. The ends lost 4 bases at V and 4 bases at J; junction bases unmatched: 8. CDR1 is LNHDA, CDR2 SQIVND, per germline (reference sequence). This chain's CDR3 is CASSTGQGGDNEKLFF. CDR3 DNA: TGTGCCAGTAGTACAGGACAGGGAGGTGATAATGAAAAACTGTTTTTT.

This clone was seen more than once but under ten times. This chain joins TRBV28 and TRBJ2-2, with a tentative D call TRBD2 (6 bases). Germline V gives CDR1 MDHEN, CDR2 SYDVKM. CDR3 length equals 15 residues. The V and J ends lost 11 bases and 0 bases respectively, with 16 bases between them. CDR3 protein: CAHRRGYTNTGELFF. CDR3 bases: TGTGCCCACCGGCGGGGCTATACGAACACCGGGGAGCTGTTTTTT.

The chain joins TRBV18 to TRBJ1-2; tentatively, D is TRBD1 (5 bases). Germline V CDR1 and CDR2: KGHSH, LQKENI. Between the trimmed V and J ends, which lost 2 bases and 4 bases, there was a span of 23 bases. The CDR3 spans 18 residues. In nucleotides, the CDR3 is TGTGCCAGCTCACCAGAAGGGGCCATGCTGGGGCCTCCCTATGGCTACACCTTC. As protein: CASSPEGAMLGPPYGYTF.

The V gene is TRBV19, the J gene TRBJ1-2; 8 nucleotides align to TRBD1. J was trimmed by 7 bases and V by 7 bases; bases with no gene match: 17. The length of the CDR3 is 16 residues. CDR1 is LNHDA and CDR2 is SQIVND in the germline V gene (reference sequence). This chain's CDR3 is CASTPETGVFRRGYTF. In DNA form, the CDR3 reads TGTGCCAGTACCCCAGAGACAGGGGTTTTTCGTCGTGGCTACACCTTC.

The chain's CDR3 is CASSQLGAHEQFF. The DNA for the CDR3 is TGTGCCAGCAGCCAATTAGGGGCACATGAGCAGTTCTTC. The chain uses TRBV3-1 (or the pseudogene TRBV3-2) and TRBJ2-1, with TRBD1 as a possible D gene (5 bases). V was trimmed by 2 bases and J by 8 bases, leaving 10 bases between them. The CDR3 is made up of 13 amino acids. Germline CDR1 reads LGHDT; CDR2 reads YNNKEL (reference sequence).

J is TRBJ1-2 and V is TRBV6-2 or TRBV6-3; D unresolved. The CDR3 runs to 13 residues. V lost 2 bases and J lost 2, with 6 bases in between. The germline V gene has CDR1 MNHEY and CDR2 SVGEGT. This chain's CDR3 is CASSYGQNYGYTF. The CDR3, as DNA: TGTGCCAGCAGTTACGGTCAGAACTATGGCTACACCTTC.

This chain joins TRBV28 and TRBJ2-1; possibly TRBD2 for D (6 bases). Trimming stripped 5 bases from V and 10 bases from J, with 21 bases between. CDR1 MDHEN and CDR2 SYDVKM come from the germline V gene. This CDR3 is 15 amino acids long. CDR3 DNA: TGTGCCAGCAGTCCTCGGGACTCCCACTTAGGGGAGCAGTTCTTC. Residues: CASSPRDSHLGEQFF.

The chain couples TRBV6-1 to TRBJ2-3; 10 bases align to TRBD1. The germline V gene has CDR1 MNHNS and CDR2 SASEGT. The CDR3 runs to 18 residues. V shed 4 bases, J shed 3 bases, and the junction held 13 bases outside the gene matches. For the CDR3, the DNA is TGTGCCAGCAGTGGTTCCTTCCGGGACAGGGGAGGGACAGATACGCAGTATTTT. Its translation: CASSGSFRDRGGTDTQYF.

This clone was seen a few times. The same CDR3 arises from other DNA sequences in this sample as well. The CDR3 bases are TGTGCCAGCAGCTTAGGTGGAGGTCAGCCCCAGCATTTT. Translated: CASSLGGGQPQHF. This sequence joins TRBV7-2 and TRBJ1-5; D not resolved. The CDR3 loop spans 13 amino acids. CDR1 and CDR2 from the germline V gene are SGHTA and FQGNSA. V lost 1 base and J 6 bases, leaving 7 bases between the germline ends.

The V gene is TRBV4-3, the J gene TRBJ2-3; D not resolved. V lost 4 bases to trimming and J lost 2 bases, with 13 bases between them. Germline CDR1 is LGHNA and CDR2 is YSLEER. The CDR3 extends over 15 amino acids. Here the CDR3 DNA reads TGCGCCAGCAGCCCCTACGGGTCCGACACAGATACGCAGTATTTT. Its translation: CASSPYGSDTDTQYF.

This clone was picked up one time. The chain uses TRBV2 and TRBJ2-3, with TRBD2 matching over 10 bases. The CDR3 length is 16 residues. Germline CDR1 reads SNHLY; CDR2 reads FYNNEI. The junction had 6 bases not matched to a gene; V was cut back by 6 bases and J by 0 bases. CDR3 region: CASRVGLAASTDTQYF. CDR3 DNA sequence: TGTGCCAGCAGGGTTGGACTAGCGGCGAGCACAGATACGCAGTATTTT.

V and J are TRBV20-1 and TRBJ2-1, with 9 bases fitting TRBD2. V was pared by 3 bases and J by 9 bases, with 15 bases of the junction left unmatched. The CDR3 loop spans 16 amino acids. Germline V CDR1 and CDR2: DFQATT, SNEGSKA (reference sequence). The CDR3 DNA is TGCAGTGCTAGTGGGCCCCTTAGCGGGAGAACACTTGAGCAGTTCTTC. Translating gives CSASGPLSGRTLEQFF.

V usage is TRBV7-7 and J usage is TRBJ2-1; a possible D gene is TRBD2 (5 bases). From germline, CDR1 is SSHAT and CDR2 FNYEAQ (reference sequence). Trimming removed 0 bases from V and 8 bases from J, with 8 bases in between. The CDR3 is 13 residues long. CDR3 in DNA: TGTGCCAGCAGCTTAGCGCTAGCTCATGAGCAGTTCTTC. It encodes CASSLALAHEQFF. Filled out from reference TRBV7-7 and TRBJ2-1, the complete variable domain reads GAGVSQSPRYKVTKRGQDVTLRCDPISSHATLYWYQQALGQGPEFLTYFNYEAQPDKSGLPSDRFSAERPEGSISTLTIQRTEQRDSAMYRCASSLALAHEQFFGPGTRLTVL.

The chain uses TRBV3-1 (or the pseudogene TRBV3-2) and TRBJ2-7; D unclear. CDR3 length: 13 amino acids. CDR1 and CDR2 (germline): LGHDT, YNNKEL (reference sequence). Deletions cut 4 bases from V and 6 bases from J, with 13 bases between. The CDR3 reads CASSPYLDSEQYF. CDR3 nucleotides: TGTGCCAGCAGCCCATACCTAGACTCCGAGCAGTACTTC.

This CDR3 reads CASSQQDAYNSPLHF. The DNA of the CDR3 is TGTGCCAGCAGCCAACAGGACGCCTATAATTCACCCCTCCACTTT. The V and J genes are TRBV9 and TRBJ1-6; TRBD1 might be the D (5 bases). Germline V gene sequence: CDR1 SGDLS, CDR2 YYNGEE. The length of the CDR3 is 15 residues. Trimming removed 4 bases at V and 2 bases at J, with 10 bases between.

The chain links TRBV19 to TRBJ1-4, with 7 bases identical to TRBD1. This CDR3 region has 15 residues. V gave up 5 bases and J gave up 8 bases; unmatched junction bases: 11. In germline, CDR1 is LNHDA, CDR2 SQIVND (reference sequence). For the CDR3, the DNA is TGTGCCAGTAGTCCCTACCGGGACAGCGGGGAAAAACTGTTTTTT. It codes for CASSPYRDSGEKLFF.

In regard to this clone: Additional DNA sequences in this sample encode the identical CDR3. This rearrangement joins TRBV19 to TRBJ1-5, with 10 bases matching TRBD1. The V and J ends lost 3 bases and 4 bases, in that order; junction bases with no gene match: 3. Germline V gives CDR1 LNHDA, CDR2 SQIVND (reference sequence). This CDR3 has 15 amino acids. CDR3 amino acids: CASSIRGQGNQPQHF. CDR3 DNA: TGTGCCAGTAGTATCCGGGGACAGGGGAATCAGCCCCAGCATTTT.

This rearrangement joins TRBV14 to TRBJ2-7, with D possibly matching TRBD2 (6 bases). Trimming shortened V by 1 base and J by 7 bases, and 11 bases separated the two germline ends. The CDR3 totals 13 residues. The germline gives CDR1 SGHDN, CDR2 FVKESK. This chain's CDR3 is CASSQVRGREQYF. The CDR3 DNA is TGTGCCAGCAGCCAAGTTCGAGGGAGGGAGCAGTACTTC.

This sequence joins TRBV11-2 and TRBJ2-1, with 8 nucleotides matching TRBD2. This CDR3 has 17 residues. CDR1 and CDR2 from the germline V gene are SGHAT and FQNNGV. V dropped 5 bases and J dropped 2; count of bases not matched to a gene: 11. The CDR3 sequence: CASSPDPGGAPYNEQFF. For the CDR3, the DNA is TGTGCCAGCAGCCCGGACCCCGGGGGGGCCCCCTACAATGAGCAGTTCTTC.

The V and J genes are TRBV5-1 and TRBJ2-3, with 9 bases lining up with TRBD1. Germline V lookup: CDR1 SGHRS, CDR2 YFSETQ. This CDR3 has 15 amino acids. Trimming at V came to 1 base and at J to 1 base, leaving 1 base not matched to a gene. CDR3 in DNA: TGCGCCAGCAGCTTGTGGACAGGGGGCACAGATACGCAGTATTTT. Translated, it gives CASSLWTGGTDTQYF.

The genes are TRBV5-1 and TRBJ2-3; TRBD2 matches at 7 bases. Germline assignment: CDR1 SGHRS and CDR2 YFSETQ. The CDR3 length is 14 residues. Trimming cost V 2 bases and J 2 bases; bases outside gene matches: 2. CDR3 sequence: CASSFQRDTDTQYF. CDR3 bases: TGCGCCAGCAGCTTCCAGCGGGACACAGATACGCAGTATTTT. Together with reference TRBV5-1 and TRBJ2-3, the CDR3 gives the full variable domain: KAGVTQTPRYLIKTRGQQVTLSCSPISGHRSVSWYQQTPGQGLQFLFEYFSETQRNKGNFPGRFSGRQFSNSRSEMNVSTLELGDSALYLCASSFQRDTDTQYFGPGTRLTVL.